The 26 T cell receptor gamma chains listed next were all sequenced from one sample in a study of γδ T cells in repeated Plasmodium falciparum infection. TCRdb re-called clones from the multiplex PCR reads using CATT. Of 20,000 to 30,000 gamma-chain clones in the sample, about 3% are singletons; the top ten hold around a third. Bulk repertoires came from Vgamma9/Vdelta2+ or Vdelta2-negative gammadelta T cells flow-sorted from PBMC. The sample consisted of gamma-delta T cells from blood. Source of these receptors: a pool of human donors (malaria-infected and uninfected, not separated).

The gene calls are TRGV9 and TRGJ1 or TRGJ2. V was pared by 10 bases and J by 2 bases, with 8 bases of the junction left unmatched. The CDR3 is 12 amino acids. In germline, CDR1 is GITISATS, CDR2 ISYDGTV (reference sequence). CDR3 loop: CAFRNYYYKKLF. The CDR3 bases are TGTGCCTTCAGGAACTATTATTATAAGAAACTCTTT.

For this clone: The mismatch at residue 7 between this DNA's translation and the TCRdb protein of a much larger clone likely reflects a read error; the protein shown is translated from the DNA. Other DNA variants within this sample encode the same CDR3. This chain joins TRGV9 and TRGJ1 or TRGJ2. The J gene, missing from TCRdb, was assigned here through DNA to germline matching. The V gene end was trimmed by 1 base and the J gene end by 7 bases; junction bases not matched to a gene: 10. The germline gives CDR1 GITISATS, CDR2 ISYDGTV (reference sequence). The CDR3 covers 14 residues. The CDR3 reads CALWEVSSGYKKLF. The DNA of the CDR3 is TGTGCCTTGTGGGAGGTATCCAGTGGGTATAAGAAACTCTTT.

This clone was detected ten times or more. A far more abundant clone sits one base away, making this likely a read error. Other DNA sequences in this sample translate to the same CDR3. The chain is built from TRGV4 and TRGJ1 or TRGJ2. The CDR3 consists of 14 residues. In germline, CDR1 is EGSTGY, CDR2 YDSYTSSV. The CDR3 coding sequence is TGCGCCACCTGGGATGGGCGGGTGAATTATAAGAAACTCTTT. Amino acid sequence: CATWDGRVNYKKLF.

This clone counts as medium-sized (0.01 to 0.1%). The rearrangement links TRGV5 to TRGJ1 or TRGJ2. The CDR3 spans 15 residues. J lost 3 bases, V lost 4 bases, and 12 bases had no gene match. Germline lookup yields CDR1 VINAFY and CDR2 YDVSNSKD. CDR3 bases: TGTGCCACCTGGGAGACAAATTCCTCTTATTATAAGAAACTCTTT. It yields the protein CATWETNSSYYKKLF.

This clone was picked up many times. At one end, the junction sequence differs from germline, possibly due to a read error. The rearrangement joins TRGV9 to TRGJ1 or TRGJ2. In the absence of a J gene in TCRdb, the DNA was matched to germline to assign it here. The CDR3 runs 13 residues. Germline assignment: CDR1 GITISATS and CDR2 ISYDGTV (reference sequence). CDR3 loop: CALWEGAYYRKLF. In DNA, the CDR3 is TGTGCCTTGTGGGAGGGCGCTTATTATAGGAAACTCTTT.

By share, this clone counts as medium-sized. The listed TCRdb protein conflicts with the DNA translation at residue 7, and the protein shown is translated directly from the DNA. At the DNA level, this CDR3 is encoded by other sequences in the same sample as well. This chain joins TRGV9 and TRGJP. CDR3 length: 16 residues. Germline V gives CDR1 GITISATS, CDR2 ISYDGTV (reference sequence). The V segment lost 2 bases and the J segment 6 bases; nucleotides outside the gene matches: 4. The CDR3 reads CALWEARELGKKIKVF. CDR3 DNA: TGTGCCTTGTGGGAGGCTCGAGAGTTGGGCAAAAAAATCAAGGTATTT.

This clone turned up a few times. TCRdb's protein, taken from a much larger clone, differs from this DNA's translation at residue 11, likely owing to a read error; the protein displayed comes from the DNA. The V gene is TRGV2, the J gene TRGJ1 or TRGJ2. The CDR3 spans 13 residues. Germline V CDR1 and CDR2: EGSNGY, YDSYNSKV. CDR3 nucleotides: TGTGCCACCTGGCTATCGAATTATTATAAGAGACTCTTT. Translated: CATWLSNYYKRLF.

This clone was observed many times. Since a far larger clone is one base different, this is likely a read error. The sample has other DNA sequences that encode this CDR3 too. The chain is built from TRGV9 and TRGJ1 or TRGJ2. TCRdb gives no J gene; it was assigned here by matching the DNA to germline. The CDR3 loop spans 15 amino acids. Germline CDR1 and CDR2: GITISATS and ISYDGTV (reference sequence). CDR3 DNA: TGCGCCTTGTGGGAGTCATCACAGCCTTATTATAAGAAACTCTTT. It codes for CALWESSQPYYKKLF.

This clone has a handful of counts. This DNA's translation differs at residue 7 from TCRdb's protein, which comes from a much larger clone; a read error is likely, and the protein shown is translated from the DNA. The chain combines TRGV3 with TRGJP2. Here the J gene was assigned by germline matching of the DNA, as TCRdb has none. CDR1 and CDR2 from the germline V gene are VTNTFY and YDVSTARD (reference sequence). The J segment lost 5 bases and the V segment lost 3 bases, leaving 3 bases of the junction unmatched. There are 13 residues in the CDR3. CDR3 sequence: CATWDLSDWIKTF. CDR3 bases: TGTGCCACCTGGGACCTGAGTGATTGGATCAAGACGTTT.

The table lists this clone with many counts. This likely traces to a read error, being one base from a far larger clone. The sample carries other DNA sequences with the same CDR3. The chain couples TRGV9 to TRGJ1 or TRGJ2. CDR3 length: 18 residues. Germline V gene data show CDR1 as GITISATS and CDR2 as ISYDGTV (reference sequence). The CDR3 loop is CALWEGHPGPIRYLKKLF. As DNA, the CDR3 is TGTGCCCTGTGGGAGGGCCACCCGGGTCCCATACGCTACCTAAAGAAACTCTTT.

This clone was counted many times. The J gene is TRGJ1 or TRGJ2, the V gene TRGV8. CDR1 is VENAVY and CDR2 is YDSYNSRV in the germline V gene. The CDR3 totals 15 residues. V shed 0 bases and J 0 bases; nucleotides not matched to a gene: 5. CDR3 in DNA: TGTGCCACCTGGGATAGGCAATTGAATTATTATAAGAAACTCTTT. Its translation: CATWDRQLNYYKKLF.

There are many counts of this clone. The chain links TRGV8 to TRGJ1 or TRGJ2. The J gene, absent from TCRdb, was called here by matching the DNA to germline. V gave up 6 bases and J gave up 12 bases; unmatched junction bases: 11. CDR3 size: 11 residues. Germline-derived CDR1 and CDR2 are VENAVY and YDSYNSRV. The CDR3 DNA follows: TGTGCCACCTGGTTGCAAACGTGGAAACTCTTT. This codes for CATWLQTWKLF.

Notes on this clone: This DNA translates differently at residue 8 from the TCRdb protein, which is that of a much larger clone; a read error is likely, and the protein shown is the DNA's own translation. The chain joins TRGV9 to TRGJP2. TCRdb carries no J gene annotation; the J gene was assigned here by matching the DNA with germline. This CDR3 has 14 amino acids. CDR1 and CDR2 from the germline V gene are GITISATS and ISYDGTV (reference sequence). CDR3 in amino acids: CALWEYSGDWIKTF. The CDR3 DNA reads TGTGCCTTGTGGGAGTATAGTGGTGATTGGATCAAGACGTTT.

As to this clone: A far larger clone lies a single base away; this is likely a read error. The sample carries other DNA sequences with the same CDR3. The chain couples TRGV9 to TRGJ1 or TRGJ2. The J gene, not given by TCRdb, was assigned here from a germline match of the nucleotide sequence. This CDR3 comprises 14 residues. CDR1 GITISATS and CDR2 ISYDGTV come from the germline V gene (reference sequence). J lost 3 bases, V lost 2 bases, and 7 bases had no gene match. The CDR3 sequence is CALWEATLYYKKLF. CDR3 nucleotide sequence: TGTGCCTTGTGGGAGGCGACTCTTTATTATAAGAAACTCTTT.

Ten or more counts support this clone. TCRdb lists the protein of a much larger clone for this DNA, which differs at residue 8, so this is likely a read error; the protein given here is translated from the DNA itself. The chain recombines TRGV2 with TRGJ1 or TRGJ2. The CDR3 runs to 12 residues. Germline V lookup: CDR1 EGSNGY, CDR2 YDSYNSKV. CDR3 sequence reads: CATWKNYCKKLF. CDR3 coding DNA: TGTGCCACCTGGAAGAATTATTGTAAGAAACTCTTT.

This clone was detected many times. For this DNA, TCRdb reports the protein of a much larger clone, which diverges at residue 6, most likely from a read error; the protein presented here is translated directly from the DNA. V gene TRGV9 combines with J gene TRGJP2. TCRdb lists no J gene, so it was determined here by aligning the DNA to germline. The junction had 18 bases not matched to a gene; V was cut back by 3 bases and J by 8 bases. The CDR3 has 17 amino acids. Germline V CDR1 and CDR2: GITISATS, ISYDGTV (reference sequence). The CDR3: CALWERWNKAGDWIKTF. Written as DNA, the CDR3 is TGTGCCTTGTGGGAGAGATGGAATAAGGCCGGAGATTGGATCAAGACGTTT.

By its share, this clone is medium-sized. This chain uses TRGV5 with TRGJ1 or TRGJ2. Germline trimming cut 9 bases from V and 0 bases from J; bases unmatched to any gene: 2. The CDR3 runs 11 residues. CDR1 VINAFY and CDR2 YDVSNSKD come from the germline V gene. CDR3 nucleotide sequence: TGTGCCACCCTGAATTATTATAAGAAACTCTTT. Translation gives CATLNYYKKLF.

In this sample, this clone turned up a few times. Translating this DNA gives a protein that differs at residue 10 from the TCRdb one, which belongs to a much larger clone; a read error is likely, and the protein shown is this translation. The rearrangement uses TRGV9 and TRGJP2. The J gene was missing in TCRdb and was found by matching the end of the DNA to germline. CDR3 length: 18 amino acids. Germline CDR1 GITISATS, CDR2 ISYDGTV (reference sequence). After removal of 3 bases from V and 6 bases from J, the junction contained 19 bases not matched to a gene. The CDR3 protein is CALWEPPENHGGDWIKTF. The CDR3 DNA is TGTGCCTTGTGGGAGCCGCCCGAAAATCACGGTGGTGATTGGATCAAGACGTTT.

Regarding this clone: Other DNA sequences in the sample encode the same CDR3. The J segment was not called; the V segment is TRGV9. This CDR3 is built from 16 residues. Germline V gene lookup returns CDR1 GITISATS and CDR2 ISYDGTV (reference sequence). CDR3 DNA sequence: TGTGCCTTGTGGAGTCTTTCCCAGTTGGGCAAAAAAATCAAAGTATTT. This gives the protein CALWSLSQLGKKIKVF.

At least ten counts were recorded for this clone. TCRdb assigns this DNA the protein of a much larger clone, which departs from its translation at residue 10; this likely reflects a read error, and the protein shown comes from translating the DNA. The chain couples TRGV9 to TRGJP. This CDR3 comprises 17 residues. Per germline, CDR1 GITISATS and CDR2 ISYDGTV (reference sequence). CDR3 DNA sequence: TGTGCCTTGTGGGAGGTGACTGGTGAGTCGGGCAAAAAAATCAAGGTATTT. Its translation: CALWEVTGESGKKIKVF.

This clone was counted a few times. This chain connects TRGV9 to TRGJ1 or TRGJ2. The J gene is not listed in TCRdb, so it was assigned here from a DNA match to germline. J lost 11 bases, V lost 9 bases, and 7 bases had no gene match. Germline V CDR1 and CDR2: GITISATS, ISYDGTV (reference sequence). This CDR3 has 9 residues. CDR3 sequence: CALEREKLF. The DNA of the CDR3 is TGTGCCTTGGAACGGGAGAAACTCTTT.

Only a few counts were recorded for this clone. This DNA translates differently at residue 7 from the TCRdb protein, which is that of a much larger clone; a read error is likely, and the protein shown is the DNA's own translation. The chain uses TRGV9 and TRGJ1 or TRGJ2. No J gene is reported in TCRdb; it was inferred here by comparing the DNA with germline. After removal of 3 bases from V and 1 base from J, the junction contained 6 bases not matched to a gene. CDR1 is GITISATS, CDR2 ISYDGTV, per germline (reference sequence). This CDR3 has 14 amino acids. The CDR3 DNA sequence: TGTGCCTTGTGGGAGCGATGCAATTATTATAAGAAACTCTTT. This translates into CALWERCNYYKKLF.

This clone was detected ten times or more. The chain links TRGV3 to TRGJ1 or TRGJ2. V lost 1 base and J lost 0; bases outside the gene matches: 6. The CDR3 is 15 residues long. Per germline, CDR1 VTNTFY and CDR2 YDVSTARD (reference sequence). The CDR3: CATWDSPLNYYKKLF. The CDR3 bases are TGTGCCACCTGGGACAGTCCGTTGAATTATTATAAGAAACTCTTT.

With regard to this clone: The protein held in TCRdb is that of a much larger clone and does not match this DNA's translation at residue 5, likely because of a read error; the protein shown is translated from the DNA. The chain couples TRGV9 to TRGJ1 or TRGJ2. Because TCRdb records no J gene, it was assigned here through a match of the DNA to germline. V lost 5 bases, J lost 7 bases, and 14 bases stayed unmatched. In germline, CDR1 is GITISATS, CDR2 ISYDGTV (reference sequence). CDR3 length equals 14 residues. The CDR3 here is CALWGVETHYKKLF. CDR3 nucleotides: TGTGCCTTGTGGGGGGTTGAAACCCACTATAAGAAACTCTTT.

Ten or more counts support this clone. The chain joins TRGV9 to TRGJP. The CDR3 totals 18 residues. Germline assignment: CDR1 GITISATS and CDR2 ISYDGTV (reference sequence). The J segment lost 6 bases and the V segment lost 2 bases, leaving 10 bases of the junction unmatched. CDR3 DNA sequence: TGTGCCTTGTGGGAGGCCCCAAAAGGAGAGTTGGGCAAAAAAATCAAGGTATTT. Protein: CALWEAPKGELGKKIKVF.

This clone was detected many times. This DNA's translation and the protein TCRdb lists, from a much larger clone, do not match at residue 10, likely due to a read error; the protein shown is translated from the DNA. The chain combines TRGV9 with TRGJ1 or TRGJ2. The J gene comes from matching the DNA to germline here; TCRdb lacks it. The CDR3 runs to 13 residues. Germline V lookup: CDR1 GITISATS, CDR2 ISYDGTV (reference sequence). The CDR3 DNA reads TGTGCCTTGTGGGAGGTGCGTTACTATATGAAACTCTTT. Its protein is CALWEVRYYMKLF.